One sample yielded the 26 T cell receptor beta chains listed below, sequenced in a study of T cells in Graves' hyperthyroidism and ophthalmopathy. RNA transcripts yielded amplified TCR beta CDR3 regions. The HTBI primer set served for first-round RT-PCR of the TCR CDR3. TCRdb fed the multiplex PCR reads into MiXCR, producing one record per CDR3 protein. The sample lists about 400,000 distinct CDR3 sequences; around an eighth were seen once. The sequencing sample was made of blood. The receptors originated from a man aged 50 or older with Graves' ophthalmopathy.

The chain carries TRBV6-1 and TRBJ1-2; D may be TRBD1 (6 bases). Per the germline V gene, CDR1 is MNHNS and CDR2 is SASEGT. V was pared by 9 bases and J by 7 bases, with 21 bases between. The CDR3 has 14 amino acids. The CDR3 sequence: CASHRGQAASGYTF. As DNA, the CDR3 is TGTGCCAGTCACCGGGGGCAGGCTGCTAGTGGCTACACCTTC.

The rearrangement uses TRBV15 and TRBJ2-7; 8 positions match TRBD2. This CDR3 comprises 16 residues. Per germline, CDR1 LNHNV and CDR2 YYDKDF (reference sequence). Trimming took 0 bases from V and 7 from J; bases not matched to a gene: 11. As DNA, the CDR3 is TGTGCCACCAGCAGAGATCGGATACTAGCGGCTGGGGAGCAGTACTTC. It codes for CATSRDRILAAGEQYF.

This clonotype occurred many times. The CDR3 region has the DNA TGTGCCTGGGAGGCCGTAATTTCTGGGGCCAACGTCCTGACTTTC. This translates into CAWEAVISGANVLTF. This rearrangement joins TRBV30 to TRBJ2-6; D remains ambiguous. Germline V gene data show CDR1 as GTSNPN and CDR2 as SVGIG (reference sequence). V was cut by 5 bases and J by 1 base, with 12 bases left in between. The CDR3 extends over 15 amino acids.

This clonotype was detected ten times or more. This chain connects TRBV12-3 or TRBV12-4 to TRBJ2-1, with TRBD2 identical over 11 bases. V gave up 1 base and J gave up 13 bases; unmatched junction bases: 9. The CDR3 spans 15 residues. The CDR3 DNA is TGTGCCAGCAGTTTAGGACTAGCGGGAAGGTGGGCCCAGTTCTTC. It specifies CASSLGLAGRWAQFF.

This clonotype was detected ten times or more. The gene calls are TRBV30 and TRBJ1-2; D is ambiguous. Per germline, CDR1 GTSNPN and CDR2 SVGIG (reference sequence). The CDR3 sequence is 11 residues long. V was shortened by 2 bases and J by 1 base, with 2 bases between the two germline ends. The chain's CDR3 is CAWSNNYGYTF. CDR3 in DNA: TGTGCCTGGAGTAATAACTATGGCTACACCTTC.

This clonotype was observed a handful of times. V is TRBV6-1 and J is TRBJ1-5, with 10 bases that match TRBD1. Trimming removed 5 bases from V and 9 bases from J; junction bases left unmatched: 7. This CDR3 is built from 14 residues. CDR1 is MNHNS and CDR2 is SASEGT in the germline V gene. In DNA, the CDR3 is TGTGCCAGCAGTTTCGACAGGGGGCGTTGGCCCCAGCATTTT. Its protein is CASSFDRGRWPQHF.

This clonotype was seen many times. This chain links TRBV28 with TRBJ2-7; TRBD2 matches at 7 bases. V gave up 8 bases and J gave up 3 bases; unmatched junction bases: 1. The CDR3 is 11 amino acids. CDR1 is MDHEN, CDR2 SYDVKM, per germline. Here the CDR3 reads CASSSGYEQYF. DNA for the CDR3: TGTGCCAGCTCTAGCGGCTACGAGCAGTACTTC.

This clonotype showed up many times. CDR3 nucleotide sequence: TGTGCCAGCAGCCCTGGGACGGCATATGGCTACACCTTC. Translating gives CASSPGTAYGYTF. The chain employs TRBV11-2 and TRBJ1-2, with D perhaps TRBD1 (5 bases). CDR1 and CDR2 (germline): SGHAT, FQNNGV. The V and J ends lost 5 bases and 5 bases respectively, with 12 bases between them. This CDR3 has 13 amino acids.

This clonotype appeared a few times. This chain connects TRBV5-5 to TRBJ2-1; 13 positions match TRBD2. The CDR3 is 17 residues long. Germline V gene lookup returns CDR1 SGHKS and CDR2 YYEKEE (reference sequence). The ends lost 0 bases at V and 4 bases at J; junction bases unmatched: 4. The CDR3 nucleotides are TGTGCCAGCAGCTTGGGACTAGCGGGAGGTAAATACAATGAGCAGTTCTTC. It codes for CASSLGLAGGKYNEQFF.

This clonotype was observed a handful of times. CDR3 in amino acids: CASQLAGANPGNYEQYF. Here the CDR3 DNA reads TGTGCCAGCCAACTGGCGGGAGCAAACCCGGGGAATTACGAGCAGTACTTC. The rearrangement links TRBV12-3 or TRBV12-4 to TRBJ2-7; 7 bases are a match to TRBD2. The CDR3 totals 17 residues. V was clipped by 8 bases and J by 4 bases; unmatched bases: 20.

The genes are TRBV6-1 and TRBJ2-7; 9 bases match TRBD1. Trimming cost V 6 bases and J 3 bases; bases outside gene matches: 9. The CDR3 runs 15 residues. The germline V gene has CDR1 MNHNS and CDR2 SASEGT. The chain's CDR3 is CASSPTRQGGYEQYF. The CDR3 DNA reads as TGTGCCAGCAGCCCCACGAGACAGGGGGGCTACGAGCAGTACTTC.

This clonotype was observed at least ten times. V and J are TRBV6-2 or TRBV6-3 and TRBJ2-7; D not resolved. The CDR3 loop spans 17 amino acids. Germline CDR1 and CDR2: MNHEY and SVGEGT. Trimming cost V 0 bases and J 0 bases, with 15 bases left between them. CDR3 sequence (DNA): TGTGCCAGCAGTTACTCTTCAACGTCCCCTAGCTCCTACGAGCAGTACTTC. This gives the protein CASSYSSTSPSSYEQYF.

In this sample, this clonotype turned up many times. This chain uses TRBV6-1 with TRBJ2-5, with 7 bases matching TRBD1. The CDR3 has 16 residues. The germline V gene has CDR1 MNHNS and CDR2 SASEGT. V lost 6 bases, J lost 4 bases, and 14 bases stayed unmatched. The CDR3 DNA follows: TGTGCCAGCAGGACAGGGTTTCTTCGGGGTGGAGAGACCCAGTACTTC. As protein: CASRTGFLRGGETQYF.

This clonotype was recorded many times. This chain links TRBV20-1 with TRBJ1-4; 9 bases fit TRBD1. Germline V gives CDR1 DFQATT, CDR2 SNEGSKA (reference sequence). The CDR3 totals 14 residues. With 4 bases clipped from V and 6 bases from J, the junction kept 6 bases outside the gene matches. For the CDR3, the DNA is TGCAGTGCTAACGGTTGGACAGGGGATGAAAAACTGTTTTTT. It codes for CSANGWTGDEKLFF.

The genes are TRBV12-3 or TRBV12-4 and TRBJ2-3; 8 nucleotides align to TRBD2. Trimming took 3 bases from V and 6 from J; bases not matched to a gene: 11. This CDR3 spans 16 amino acids. The CDR3 DNA follows: TGTGCCAGCAGTTTGGGGGCTAGCGGGTTGGGGGATACGCAGTATTTT. Translated: CASSLGASGLGDTQYF.

This clonotype showed up just a few times. The CDR3 coding sequence is TGTGCCAGTAGGCGGGACAGGGGAGGAGGCGAGCAGTACTTC. This encodes CASRRDRGGGEQYF. The rearrangement joins TRBV19 to TRBJ2-7; 10 positions match TRBD1. V lost 6 bases to trimming and J lost 6 bases; unmatched junction nucleotides: 8. Germline-derived CDR1 and CDR2 are LNHDA and SQIVND (reference sequence). This CDR3 is built from 14 residues.

This clonotype was counted a few times. This chain joins TRBV27 and TRBJ2-7; 7 positions match TRBD1. V dropped 5 bases and J dropped 2; count of bases not matched to a gene: 6. The CDR3 has 14 amino acids. The germline V gene has CDR1 MNHEY and CDR2 SMNVEV (reference sequence). CDR3 coding DNA: TGTGCCAGCAGTCCGGGACAGCGGCCCTACGAGCAGTACTTC. Residues: CASSPGQRPYEQYF.

The chain couples TRBV2 to TRBJ2-5; possible D gene TRBD1, 5 bases. Germline V lookup: CDR1 SNHLY, CDR2 FYNNEI. Trimming removed 5 bases from V and 0 bases from J, with 7 bases in between. The CDR3 has 13 amino acids. CDR3 sequence reads: CASSKGHQETQYF. DNA for the CDR3: TGTGCCAGCAGTAAGGGGCACCAAGAGACCCAGTACTTC. The full variable domain, its missing parts supplied by reference TRBV2 and TRBJ2-5, is EPEVTQTPSHQVTQMGQEVILRCVPISNHLYFYWYRQILGQKVEFLVSFYNNEISEKSEIFDDQFSVERPDGSNFTLKIRSTKLEDSAMYFCASSKGHQETQYFGPGTRLLVL.

The rearrangement joins TRBV12-3 or TRBV12-4 to TRBJ2-5, with 9 bases identical to TRBD1. J gave up 5 bases and V 6 bases, and 7 bases lay outside the gene matches. This CDR3 spans 14 amino acids. In DNA form, the CDR3 reads TGTGCCAGCAGCCAACAGGGGGCGCGTGAGACCCAGTACTTC. This translates into CASSQQGARETQYF.

This clonotype was observed many times. J is TRBJ1-1 and V is TRBV20-1; maybe TRBD1 (5 bases). V was trimmed by 1 base and J by 6 bases, leaving 12 bases between them. The CDR3 covers 13 residues. Germline CDR1 is DFQATT and CDR2 is SNEGSKA (reference sequence). The CDR3 DNA follows: TGCAGTGCTAGAGGGGGGGGGTCGGCTGAAGCTTTCTTT. This translates into CSARGGGSAEAFF.

There are many counts of this clonotype. CDR3 nucleotide sequence: TGCAGCGGATGGGGGTTTTTCTCCGCCACCGACAATGAGCAGTTCTTC. It encodes CSGWGFFSATDNEQFF. The chain joins TRBV29-1 to TRBJ2-1; TRBD1 or TRBD2 may be the D gene (5 bases each). V gave up 7 bases and J gave up 5 bases, with 24 bases separating them. The CDR3 runs to 16 residues. The germline CDR1 and CDR2 sequences are SQVTM and ANQGSEA.

This clonotype has a count of ten or more. The CDR3 DNA is TGTGCCAGCACCCTGGGACCGCACACTGAAGCTTTCTTT. Translating gives CASTLGPHTEAFF. The rearrangement joins TRBV12-3 or TRBV12-4 to TRBJ1-1; D is perhaps TRBD1 (5 bases). The CDR3 covers 13 residues. Trimming removed 7 bases at V and 3 bases at J, with 12 bases between.

The V call is TRBV29-1, the J call TRBJ2-7; TRBD2 aligns across 12 bases. The germline gives CDR1 SQVTM, CDR2 ANQGSEA. This CDR3 region has 17 residues. After removal of 4 bases from V and 0 bases from J, the junction contained 10 bases not matched to a gene. CDR3 sequence reads: CSVGTSGIAGSSYEQYF. In DNA, the CDR3 is TGCAGCGTTGGGACTAGCGGGATCGCAGGGAGCTCCTACGAGCAGTACTTC.

This clonotype was picked up many times. This CDR3 is CASSKREVQETQYF. CDR3 coding DNA: TGTGCCAGCAGTAAGCGGGAGGTCCAAGAGACCCAGTACTTC. The rearrangement uses TRBV2 and TRBJ2-5; TRBD2 aligns across 9 bases. After removal of 5 bases from V and 1 base from J, the junction contained 2 bases not matched to a gene. CDR1 is SNHLY, CDR2 FYNNEI, per germline. This CDR3 region has 14 residues.

Of note for this clonotype: Germline is not matched at one junction end, which may reflect a read error. V gene TRBV20-1 combines with J gene TRBJ2-1; D is ambiguous. Germline V gene lookup returns CDR1 DFQATT and CDR2 SNEGSKA (reference sequence). The CDR3 spans 12 residues. In DNA form, the CDR3 reads TGCAGTGCACCATTCAGGTCAAATGAGCAGTCCTTC. Amino acid sequence: CSAPFRSNEQSF.

This chain uses TRBV29-1 with TRBJ1-1, with D possibly being TRBD1 (5 bases). CDR3 size: 12 residues. Germline-derived CDR1 and CDR2 are SQVTM and ANQGSEA. V lost 2 bases, J lost 5 bases, and 9 bases lay in between. The CDR3 sequence is CSVERGVTEAFF. CDR3 nucleotide sequence: TGCAGCGTTGAACGAGGGGTTACTGAAGCTTTCTTT.